A selection of T cell receptor beta chains follows, all from one sample in a study of T cell responses to AZD1222 COVID-19 vaccine. Produced via immunoSEQ multiplex PCR; TCRdb's table is partial and in-frame only. The sample shows some 97,000 clones, 88% of them seen only once. The sample here was peripheral blood, taken on day 0 of AZD1222 vaccination. The receptors shown here come from an adult in good health. The CDR3 runs from the conserved cysteine through the conserved F or W. The D gene is left open where the match is weak. Expanded clones are given a class, and other clones once, few, many or no size at all.

cdr3_length: 17
v_call: TRBV21-1
j_call: TRBJ2-2
d_call: NA
clone_size: NA
cdr3_aa: CASSKRGQGGNTGELFF
cdr3_nt: TGTGCCAGCAGCAAAAGGGGACAGGGTGGGAACACCGGGGAGCTGTTTTTT

cdr3_length: 16
v_call: TRBV4-3
j_call: TRBJ2-2
d_call: NA
clone_size: NA
cdr3_aa: CASSHSPGTVTGELFF
cdr3_nt: TGCGCCAGCAGCCATAGCCCAGGGACGGTCACCGGGGAGCTGTTTTTT

cdr3_length: 14
v_call: TRBV27
j_call: TRBJ2-1
d_call: NA
clone_size: NA
cdr3_aa: CASGSATLNNEQFF
cdr3_nt: TGTGCCAGCGGGTCAGCGACATTAAACAATGAGCAGTTCTTC

cdr3_length: 14
v_call: TRBV27
j_call: TRBJ2-7
d_call: NA
clone_size: NA
cdr3_aa: CASSWSGSSYEQYF
cdr3_nt: TGTGCCAGCAGTTGGTCAGGGAGCTCCTACGAGCAGTACTTC

cdr3_length: 14
v_call: TRBV10-3
j_call: TRBJ1-3
d_call: NA
clone_size: NA
cdr3_aa: CAISESLAGNTIYF
cdr3_nt: TGTGCCATCAGCGAGAGTCTTGCTGGAAACACCATATATTTT

cdr3_length: 13
v_call: TRBV2
j_call: TRBJ2-7
d_call: NA
clone_size: once
cdr3_aa: CASSGGGDYEQYF
cdr3_nt: TGTGCCAGCTCGGGTGGAGGAGACTACGAGCAGTACTTC

cdr3_length: 15
v_call: TRBV18
j_call: TRBJ2-1
d_call: TRBD2
clone_size: NA
cdr3_aa: CASSPGLAGDNEQFF
cdr3_nt: TGTGCCAGCTCTCCGGGACTAGCGGGAGACAATGAGCAGTTCTTC

cdr3_length: 17
v_call: TRBV28
j_call: TRBJ1-2
d_call: TRBD1
clone_size: once
cdr3_aa: CASSWRRDSRTNYGYTF
cdr3_nt: TGTGCCAGCAGTTGGCGGCGGGACAGCCGAACTAACTATGGCTACACCTTC

cdr3_length: 17
v_call: TRBV12-5
j_call: TRBJ2-3
d_call: NA
clone_size: NA
cdr3_aa: CASGFVLRDNSTDTQYF
cdr3_nt: TGTGCTAGTGGTTTCGTTCTCCGGGACAATAGCACAGATACGCAGTATTTT

cdr3_length: 16
v_call: TRBV5-1
j_call: TRBJ2-2
d_call: TRBD1
clone_size: NA
cdr3_aa: CASSGGQGRGTGELFF
cdr3_nt: TGCGCCAGCAGCGGGGGACAGGGAAGGGGCACCGGGGAGCTGTTTTTT

cdr3_length: 15
v_call: TRBV27
j_call: TRBJ2-3
d_call: NA
clone_size: NA
cdr3_aa: CASRQGTVSTDTQYF
cdr3_nt: TGTGCCAGCAGACAGGGTACGGTTAGCACAGATACGCAGTATTTT

cdr3_length: 13
v_call: TRBV6-5
j_call: TRBJ2-5
d_call: NA
clone_size: once
cdr3_aa: CASTRARGETQYF
cdr3_nt: TGTGCCAGCACCAGGGCAAGGGGAGAGACCCAGTACTTC

cdr3_length: 13
v_call: TRBV12-3/TRBV12-4
j_call: TRBJ2-1
d_call: NA
clone_size: NA
cdr3_aa: CASLKSPYNEQFF
cdr3_nt: TGTGCCAGCCTAAAGTCCCCCTACAATGAGCAGTTCTTC

cdr3_length: 14
v_call: TRBV30
j_call: TRBJ2-2
d_call: NA
clone_size: NA
cdr3_aa: CAWSLVRDTGELFF
cdr3_nt: TGTGCCTGGAGTCTGGTGAGGGACACCGGGGAGCTGTTTTTT

cdr3_length: 15
v_call: TRBV28
j_call: TRBJ2-1
d_call: NA
clone_size: once
cdr3_aa: CASSFPGGPYNEQFF
cdr3_nt: TGTGCCAGCAGTTTTCCCGGGGGTCCGTACAATGAGCAGTTCTTC

cdr3_length: 13
v_call: TRBV6-5
j_call: TRBJ2-7
d_call: TRBD1
clone_size: NA
cdr3_aa: CASRGQGGYEQYF
cdr3_nt: TGTGCCAGCAGGGGACAGGGAGGCTACGAGCAGTACTTC

cdr3_length: 12
v_call: TRBV10-1
j_call: TRBJ2-5
d_call: NA
clone_size: few
cdr3_aa: CASSESMETQYF
cdr3_nt: TGCGCCAGCAGTGAGTCGATGGAGACCCAGTACTTC

cdr3_length: 18
v_call: TRBV27
j_call: TRBJ1-2
d_call: TRBD1
clone_size: NA
cdr3_aa: CASSLRGQGAHISYGYTF
cdr3_nt: TGTGCCAGCAGTTTAAGGGGGCAGGGGGCTCACATTAGCTATGGCTACACCTTC

cdr3_length: 14
v_call: TRBV15
j_call: TRBJ2-7
d_call: NA
clone_size: NA
cdr3_aa: CATSPTAEVDEQYF
cdr3_nt: TGTGCCACCAGCCCGACGGCTGAGGTGGACGAGCAGTACTTC

cdr3_length: 13
v_call: TRBV5-8
j_call: TRBJ2-7
d_call: NA
clone_size: NA
cdr3_aa: CPPTRRGAYEQYF
cdr3_nt: TGTCCACCCACACGCCGGGGTGCCTACGAGCAGTACTTC

cdr3_length: 12
v_call: TRBV12-3/TRBV12-4
j_call: TRBJ1-1
d_call: NA
clone_size: NA
cdr3_aa: CATCSGPTVAFF
cdr3_nt: TGTGCCACCTGTTCTGGTCCAACAGTGGCTTTCTTT

cdr3_length: 16
v_call: TRBV7-2
j_call: TRBJ2-2
d_call: NA
clone_size: NA
cdr3_aa: CASSLLDGGNTGELFF
cdr3_nt: TGTGCCAGCAGCCTATTAGATGGGGGCAACACCGGGGAGCTGTTTTTT

cdr3_length: 16
v_call: TRBV4-3
j_call: TRBJ2-3
d_call: TRBD2
clone_size: NA
cdr3_aa: CASSKWTSSDTDTQYF
cdr3_nt: TGCGCCAGCAGCAAATGGACTAGCTCAGATACAGATACGCAGTATTTT

cdr3_length: 13
v_call: TRBV9
j_call: TRBJ1-1
d_call: NA
clone_size: few
cdr3_aa: CASSVGLGGEAFF
cdr3_nt: TGTGCCAGCAGCGTCGGACTAGGGGGTGAAGCTTTCTTT

cdr3_length: 18
v_call: TRBV28
j_call: TRBJ2-1
d_call: TRBD2
clone_size: NA
cdr3_aa: CASRYLPSLAGGGGEQFF
cdr3_nt: TGTGCCAGCAGATACCTCCCTAGCCTAGCGGGCGGGGGTGGTGAGCAGTTCTTC

cdr3_length: 14
v_call: TRBV7-2
j_call: TRBJ2-5
d_call: NA
clone_size: NA
cdr3_aa: CASSLERAEGTQYF
cdr3_nt: TGTGCCAGCAGCTTAGAGAGGGCTGAGGGGACCCAGTACTTC

cdr3_length: 16
v_call: TRBV11-2
j_call: TRBJ2-7
d_call: NA
clone_size: NA
cdr3_aa: CASSLEPGPLGGEQYF
cdr3_nt: TGTGCCAGCAGCTTAGAGCCAGGCCCCCTTGGGGGCGAGCAGTACTTC

cdr3_length: 15
v_call: TRBV3-1/TRBV3-2
j_call: TRBJ1-4
d_call: NA
clone_size: NA
cdr3_aa: CASSQDQGYGEKLFF
cdr3_nt: TGTGCCAGCAGCCAAGATCAAGGTTATGGGGAAAAACTGTTTTTT

cdr3_length: 15
v_call: TRBV10-3
j_call: TRBJ2-2
d_call: TRBD2
clone_size: NA
cdr3_aa: CAIRQAGSNTGELFF
cdr3_nt: TGTGCCATCAGACAAGCGGGATCGAACACCGGGGAGCTGTTTTTT

cdr3_length: 12
v_call: TRBV2
j_call: TRBJ1-1
d_call: TRBD1
clone_size: NA
cdr3_aa: CATRQGVTEAFF
cdr3_nt: TGTGCCACACGTCAGGGGGTTACTGAAGCTTTCTTT

cdr3_length: 13
v_call: TRBV7-9
j_call: TRBJ1-2
d_call: TRBD1
clone_size: NA
cdr3_aa: CASSTGGGYGYTF
cdr3_nt: TGTGCCAGCTCGACAGGGGGCGGGTATGGCTACACCTTC

cdr3_length: 15
v_call: TRBV4-3
j_call: TRBJ1-1
d_call: TRBD1
clone_size: NA
cdr3_aa: CASSPDRGIYTEAFF
cdr3_nt: TGCGCCAGCAGCCCGGACAGGGGGATCTACACTGAAGCTTTCTTT

cdr3_length: 16
v_call: TRBV11-3
j_call: TRBJ2-2
d_call: TRBD1
clone_size: NA
cdr3_aa: CASSKTGILDTGELFF
cdr3_nt: TGTGCCAGCAGCAAGACAGGGATCCTGGACACCGGGGAGCTGTTTTTT

cdr3_length: 14
v_call: TRBV6-5
j_call: TRBJ1-3
d_call: NA
clone_size: NA
cdr3_aa: CASGDVDSGNTIYF
cdr3_nt: TGTGCCAGCGGGGACGTGGACTCTGGAAACACCATATATTTT

cdr3_length: 13
v_call: TRBV30
j_call: TRBJ1-2
d_call: NA
clone_size: NA
cdr3_aa: CAWSPAFHYGYTF
cdr3_nt: TGTGCCTGGAGTCCCGCGTTCCACTATGGCTACACCTTC

cdr3_length: 17
v_call: TRBV9
j_call: TRBJ2-2
d_call: NA
clone_size: NA
cdr3_aa: CASSPLVGAGHAGELFF
cdr3_nt: TGTGCCAGCAGCCCGTTAGTTGGGGCAGGGCATGCCGGGGAGCTGTTTTTT

cdr3_length: 13
v_call: TRBV6-2/TRBV6-3
j_call: TRBJ1-2
d_call: NA
clone_size: NA
cdr3_aa: CASSYDGSYGYTF
cdr3_nt: TGTGCCAGCAGTTACGACGGCAGTTATGGCTACACCTTC

cdr3_length: 16
v_call: TRBV6-5
j_call: TRBJ1-1
d_call: NA
clone_size: NA
cdr3_aa: CASSFERGAMNTEAFF
cdr3_nt: TGTGCCAGCAGTTTTGAACGGGGCGCAATGAACACTGAAGCTTTCTTT

cdr3_length: 18
v_call: TRBV19
j_call: TRBJ2-3
d_call: TRBD2
clone_size: NA
cdr3_aa: CASSIGLAGGSGTDTQYF
cdr3_nt: TGTGCCAGTAGTATAGGGTTGGCGGGGGGCAGTGGCACAGATACGCAGTATTTT

cdr3_length: 15
v_call: TRBV5-1
j_call: TRBJ2-7
d_call: NA
clone_size: NA
cdr3_aa: CASSFRDAPRDEQYF
cdr3_nt: TGCGCCAGCAGCTTCCGGGACGCCCCCAGGGACGAGCAGTACTTC

cdr3_length: 15
v_call: TRBV4-1
j_call: TRBJ2-7
d_call: NA
clone_size: NA
cdr3_aa: CASSQDLGGPYEQYF
cdr3_nt: TGCGCCAGCAGCCAAGATCTCGGGGGGCCCTACGAGCAGTACTTC

cdr3_length: 17
v_call: TRBV28
j_call: TRBJ2-7
d_call: NA
clone_size: few
cdr3_aa: CASSYTAGLLSSYEQYF
cdr3_nt: TGTGCCAGCAGCTACACCGCGGGACTCTTGAGCTCCTACGAGCAGTACTTC

cdr3_length: 16
v_call: TRBV11-3
j_call: TRBJ2-1
d_call: TRBD2
clone_size: NA
cdr3_aa: CASSLFPSGPDLEQFF
cdr3_nt: TGTGCCAGCAGCTTATTTCCTAGCGGGCCCGACCTGGAGCAGTTCTTC

cdr3_length: 15
v_call: TRBV7-9
j_call: TRBJ2-2
d_call: TRBD2
clone_size: NA
cdr3_aa: CASSRLAGEAGELFF
cdr3_nt: TGTGCCAGCAGCCGACTAGCGGGAGAGGCCGGGGAGCTGTTTTTT

cdr3_length: 14
v_call: TRBV7-3
j_call: TRBJ2-1
d_call: NA
clone_size: NA
cdr3_aa: CASSVGSREGEQFF
cdr3_nt: TGTGCCAGCAGCGTCGGGTCCCGCGAAGGTGAGCAGTTCTTC

cdr3_length: 16
v_call: TRBV5-6
j_call: TRBJ1-6
d_call: TRBD1
clone_size: NA
cdr3_aa: CASSSLLGQGLAPLHF
cdr3_nt: TGTGCCAGCAGCTCCTTACTCGGACAGGGCCTAGCCCCCCTCCACTTT